Listed below are T cell receptor beta chains from one sample, sequenced in a study of blood T cell repertoires in COVID-19. Produced via immunoSEQ multiplex PCR; TCRdb's table is partial and in-frame only. The sample records around 93,000 clones, more than 75% being singletons. Sequencing was carried out using peripheral blood. The receptors shown here come from an elderly man with acute or convalescent COVID-19. Each CDR3 is given with its conserved first and last residue. Each record gives: clone size, CDR3 length, V gene, D gene, J gene, CDR3 protein, CDR3 DNA. A D gene is named only where the DNA matches it firmly. A row's size may be missing; if present it is once, few, many or a size class.

size: .
length: 15
V: TRBV6-1
D: TRBD1
J: TRBJ1-5
CDR3: CASSDPTGEAQPQHF
DNA: TGTGCCAGCAGTGACCCGACAGGGGAGGCTCAGCCCCAGCATTTT

size: .
length: 16
V: TRBV7-2
D: TRBD2
J: TRBJ2-2
CDR3: CASSSKGLLNTGELFF
DNA: TGTGCCAGCAGCTCGAAGGGACTATTGAACACCGGGGAGCTGTTTTTT

size: .
length: 15
V: TRBV25-1
D: TRBD1
J: TRBJ2-5
CDR3: CASSATGGKEETQYF
DNA: TGTGCCAGCAGTGCGACAGGGGGCAAGGAAGAGACCCAGTACTTC

size: .
length: 15
V: TRBV7-2
D: TRBD2
J: TRBJ2-7
CDR3: CASSSGLAVSYEQYF
DNA: TGTGCCAGCAGCTCGGGACTAGCGGTTTCCTACGAGCAGTACTTC

size: .
length: 15
V: TRBV6-5
D: .
J: TRBJ2-5
CDR3: CASSYGSPRGETQYF
DNA: TGTGCCAGCAGTTACGGCAGTCCGAGAGGGGAGACCCAGTACTTC

size: .
length: 15
V: TRBV6-5
D: .
J: TRBJ2-1
CDR3: CASRKLESSYNEQFF
DNA: TGTGCCAGCAGGAAACTAGAGAGTTCCTACAATGAGCAGTTCTTC

size: once
length: 12
V: TRBV28
D: TRBD1
J: TRBJ1-4
CDR3: CASRDGTGKLFF
DNA: TGTGCCAGCAGAGACGGGACAGGTAAACTGTTTTTT

size: .
length: 15
V: TRBV7-2
D: TRBD1
J: TRBJ1-5
CDR3: CASSSNRGPNQPQHF
DNA: TGTGCCAGCAGCTCCAACAGGGGCCCCAATCAGCCCCAGCATTTT

size: .
length: 15
V: TRBV14
D: .
J: TRBJ2-5
CDR3: CASAPPKLRKGTQYF
DNA: TGTGCCAGCGCACCCCCTAAGTTGAGGAAAGGGACCCAGTACTTC

size: .
length: 12
V: TRBV12-3/TRBV12-4
D: .
J: TRBJ1-1
CDR3: CASSFGNTEAFF
DNA: TGTGCCAGCAGTTTCGGGAACACTGAAGCTTTCTTT

size: .
length: 14
V: TRBV10-1
D: .
J: TRBJ1-1
CDR3: CASRSDPEGAEAFF
DNA: TGCGCCAGCAGATCCGACCCGGAAGGAGCTGAAGCTTTCTTT

size: .
length: 17
V: TRBV11-2
D: .
J: TRBJ1-3
CDR3: CASSFGGMISSGNTIYF
DNA: TGTGCCAGCAGCTTCGGCGGTATGATTAGCTCTGGAAACACCATATATTTT

size: .
length: 13
V: TRBV7-2
D: TRBD1
J: TRBJ1-2
CDR3: CASSPRTGRGYTF
DNA: TGTGCCAGCAGCCCGCGGACAGGGCGCGGCTACACCTTC

size: .
length: 16
V: TRBV27
D: .
J: TRBJ1-5
CDR3: CASGRGSAQLNQPQHF
DNA: TGTGCCAGCGGCCGTGGCAGTGCACAGCTCAATCAGCCCCAGCATTTT

size: few
length: 15
V: TRBV10-3
D: TRBD1
J: TRBJ1-5
CDR3: CAISPGQGASQPQHF
DNA: TGTGCCATCAGTCCGGGACAGGGGGCAAGTCAGCCCCAGCATTTT

size: .
length: 13
V: TRBV15
D: .
J: TRBJ2-1
CDR3: CATSRDRGNEQFF
DNA: TGTGCCACCAGCAGAGATAGGGGGAATGAGCAGTTCTTC

size: .
length: 17
V: TRBV19
D: .
J: TRBJ1-3
CDR3: CASSIGPTASSGNTIYF
DNA: TGTGCCAGTAGTATAGGCCCCACTGCGAGCTCTGGAAACACCATATATTTT

size: once
length: 16
V: TRBV6-5
D: TRBD1
J: TRBJ1-3
CDR3: CASSLEDRVFGNTIYF
DNA: TGTGCCAGCAGTTTGGAGGACAGGGTATTTGGAAACACCATATATTTT

size: once
length: 13
V: TRBV28
D: .
J: TRBJ2-5
CDR3: CASRTGSPRTQYF
DNA: TGTGCCAGCAGAACCGGGAGCCCCCGGACCCAGTACTTC

size: .
length: 13
V: TRBV18
D: .
J: TRBJ1-1
CDR3: CASSPGQNTEAFF
DNA: TGTGCCAGCTCACCTGGACAGAACACTGAAGCTTTCTTT

size: .
length: 16
V: TRBV27
D: TRBD2
J: TRBJ2-1
CDR3: CASSSRSGSSYNEQFF
DNA: TGTGCCAGCAGTTCACGGAGCGGGAGCTCCTACAATGAGCAGTTCTTC

size: .
length: 16
V: TRBV7-9
D: TRBD1
J: TRBJ1-6
CDR3: CASSLGPTGGNSPLHF
DNA: TGTGCCAGCAGCTTAGGGCCCACAGGGGGTAATTCACCCCTCCACTTT

size: .
length: 14
V: TRBV21-1
D: .
J: TRBJ1-3
CDR3: CASRMGQGGNTIYF
DNA: TGTGCCAGCAGAATGGGACAGGGAGGAAACACCATATATTTT

size: .
length: 12
V: TRBV14
D: .
J: TRBJ2-7
CDR3: CASSQSRYEQYF
DNA: TGTGCCAGCAGCCAGTCTCGGTACGAGCAGTACTTC

size: .
length: 16
V: TRBV2
D: .
J: TRBJ2-6
CDR3: CASSEMGLSGANVLTF
DNA: TGTGCCAGCAGTGAAATGGGGCTCTCTGGGGCCAACGTCCTGACTTTC

size: .
length: 12
V: TRBV28
D: .
J: TRBJ2-3
CDR3: CASSLLLDPQYF
DNA: TGTGCCAGCAGTCTCCTACTAGATCCGCAGTATTTT

size: .
length: 17
V: TRBV3-1/TRBV3-2
D: .
J: TRBJ2-1
CDR3: CASSQDITSIHRNEQFF
DNA: TGTGCCAGCAGCCAAGATATAACTAGTATTCACCGCAATGAGCAGTTCTTC

size: .
length: 17
V: TRBV2
D: TRBD2
J: TRBJ2-7
CDR3: CASSVGLAGVPSYEQYF
DNA: TGTGCCAGCAGTGTGGGACTAGCGGGGGTTCCCTCCTACGAGCAGTACTTC

size: few
length: 16
V: TRBV5-1
D: .
J: TRBJ1-1
CDR3: CASSLEWGRRDTEAFF
DNA: TGCGCCAGCAGCTTGGAGTGGGGGCGCAGGGACACTGAAGCTTTCTTT

size: .
length: 12
V: TRBV7-2
D: .
J: TRBJ1-2
CDR3: CASSLARAGYTF
DNA: TGTGCCAGCAGCTTAGCGAGGGCTGGCTACACCTTC

size: .
length: 16
V: TRBV25-1
D: TRBD2
J: TRBJ2-7
CDR3: CASSESSGRWTYEQYF
DNA: TGTGCCAGCAGTGAGTCTAGCGGGAGGTGGACCTACGAGCAGTACTTC